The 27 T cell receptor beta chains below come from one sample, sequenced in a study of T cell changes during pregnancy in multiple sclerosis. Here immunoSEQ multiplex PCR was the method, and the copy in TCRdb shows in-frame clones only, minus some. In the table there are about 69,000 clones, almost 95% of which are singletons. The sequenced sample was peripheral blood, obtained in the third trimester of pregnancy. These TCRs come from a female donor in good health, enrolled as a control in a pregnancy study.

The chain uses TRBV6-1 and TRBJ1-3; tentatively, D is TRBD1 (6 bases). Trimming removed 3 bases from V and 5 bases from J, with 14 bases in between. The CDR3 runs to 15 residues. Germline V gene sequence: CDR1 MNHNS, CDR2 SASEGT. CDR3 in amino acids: CASSDFQGYRNTIYF. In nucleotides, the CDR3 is TGTGCCAGCAGTGACTTTCAGGGGTATAGAAACACCATATATTTT.

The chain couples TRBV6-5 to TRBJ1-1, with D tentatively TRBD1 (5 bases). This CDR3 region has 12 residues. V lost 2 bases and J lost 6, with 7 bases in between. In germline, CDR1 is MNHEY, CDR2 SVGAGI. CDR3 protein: CASSYEGAEAFF. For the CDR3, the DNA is TGTGCCAGCAGTTACGAAGGGGCTGAAGCTTTCTTT.

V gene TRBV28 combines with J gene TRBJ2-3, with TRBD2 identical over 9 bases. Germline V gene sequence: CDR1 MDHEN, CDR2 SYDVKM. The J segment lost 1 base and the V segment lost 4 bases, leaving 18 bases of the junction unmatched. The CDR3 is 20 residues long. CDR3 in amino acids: CASSSWTSATKGAGTDTQYF. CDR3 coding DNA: TGTGCCAGCAGTTCTTGGACTAGCGCCACCAAAGGGGCTGGCACAGATACGCAGTATTTT.

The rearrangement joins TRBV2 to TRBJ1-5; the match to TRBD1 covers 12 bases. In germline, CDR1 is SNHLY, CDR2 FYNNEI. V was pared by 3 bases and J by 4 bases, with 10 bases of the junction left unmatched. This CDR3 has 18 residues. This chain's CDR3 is CASSDLKGQGAGNQPQHF. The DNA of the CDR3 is TGTGCCAGCAGTGATTTAAAGGGACAGGGGGCCGGGAATCAGCCCCAGCATTTT.

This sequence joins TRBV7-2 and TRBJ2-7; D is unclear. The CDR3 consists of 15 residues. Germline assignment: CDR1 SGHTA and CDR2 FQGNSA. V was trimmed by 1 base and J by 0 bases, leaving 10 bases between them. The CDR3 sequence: CASSLVQLSSYEQYF. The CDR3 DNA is TGTGCCAGCAGCTTAGTACAGTTGAGCTCCTACGAGCAGTACTTC.

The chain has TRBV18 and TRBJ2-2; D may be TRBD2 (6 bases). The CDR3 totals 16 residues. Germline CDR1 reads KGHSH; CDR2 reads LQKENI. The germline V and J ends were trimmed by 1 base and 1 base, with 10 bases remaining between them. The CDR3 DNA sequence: TGTGCCAGCTCACCACTGGAGGGTTGGAACACCGGGGAGCTGTTTTTT. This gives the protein CASSPLEGWNTGELFF.

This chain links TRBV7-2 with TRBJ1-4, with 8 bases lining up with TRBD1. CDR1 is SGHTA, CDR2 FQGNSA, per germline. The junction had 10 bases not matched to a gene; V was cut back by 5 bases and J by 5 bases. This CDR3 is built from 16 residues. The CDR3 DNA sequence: TGTGCCAGCAGCCAGACTTCTTGGACAGGGAATGAAAAACTGTTTTTT. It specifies CASSQTSWTGNEKLFF.

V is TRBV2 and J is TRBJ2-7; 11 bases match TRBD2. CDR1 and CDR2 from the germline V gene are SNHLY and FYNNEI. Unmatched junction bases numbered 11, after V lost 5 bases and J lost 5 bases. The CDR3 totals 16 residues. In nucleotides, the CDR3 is TGTGCCAGCAGTAAAAATAGCGGGGGGGGAATGGACGAGCAGTACTTC. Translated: CASSKNSGGGMDEQYF.

This CDR3 reads CASSLFGRVPDEQYF. The DNA of the CDR3 is TGCGCCAGCAGCTTGTTCGGGAGGGTTCCCGACGAGCAGTACTTC. J is TRBJ2-7 and V is TRBV5-1; TRBD2 agrees at 8 bases. CDR3 length: 15 amino acids. Germline values: CDR1 SGHRS, CDR2 YFSETQ. V was pared by 1 base and J by 5 bases, with 8 bases of the junction left unmatched.

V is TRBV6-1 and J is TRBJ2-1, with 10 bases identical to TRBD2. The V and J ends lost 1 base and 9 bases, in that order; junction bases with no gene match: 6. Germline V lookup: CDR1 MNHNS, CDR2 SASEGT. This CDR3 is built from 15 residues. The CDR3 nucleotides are TGTGCCAGCAGTGAAGAACCTAGCGGGGGCGGTGAGCAGTTCTTC. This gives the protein CASSEEPSGGGEQFF.

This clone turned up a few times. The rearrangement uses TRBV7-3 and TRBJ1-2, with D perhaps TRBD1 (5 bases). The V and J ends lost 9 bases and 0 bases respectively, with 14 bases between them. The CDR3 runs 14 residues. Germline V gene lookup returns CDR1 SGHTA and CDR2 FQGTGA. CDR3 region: CARDTGIPNYGYTF. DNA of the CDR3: TGTGCCAGGGACACCGGCATACCTAACTATGGCTACACCTTC.

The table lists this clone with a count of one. DNA of the CDR3: TGTGCCAGCAGCTTAGGAGCGGGAGGGCCGGGAACCGGGGAGCTGTTTTTT. This codes for CASSLGAGGPGTGELFF. V gene TRBV7-3 combines with J gene TRBJ2-2, with 10 bases that match TRBD2. The V and J ends lost 2 bases and 5 bases, in that order; junction bases with no gene match: 8. The CDR3 has 17 residues. The germline V gene has CDR1 SGHTA and CDR2 FQGTGA.

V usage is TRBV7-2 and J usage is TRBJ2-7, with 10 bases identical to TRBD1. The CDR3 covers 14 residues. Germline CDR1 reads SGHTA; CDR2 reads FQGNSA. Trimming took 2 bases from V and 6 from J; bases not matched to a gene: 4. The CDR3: CASSLTGQGFEQYF. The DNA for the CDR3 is TGTGCCAGCAGCTTAACGGGACAGGGGTTCGAGCAGTACTTC. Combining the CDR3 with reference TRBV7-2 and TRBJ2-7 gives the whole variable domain GAGVSQSPSNKVTEKGKDVELRCDPISGHTALYWYRQSLGQGLEFLIYFQGNSAPDKSGLPSDRFSAERTGGSVSTLTIQRTQQEDSAVYLCASSLTGQGFEQYFGPGTRLTVT.

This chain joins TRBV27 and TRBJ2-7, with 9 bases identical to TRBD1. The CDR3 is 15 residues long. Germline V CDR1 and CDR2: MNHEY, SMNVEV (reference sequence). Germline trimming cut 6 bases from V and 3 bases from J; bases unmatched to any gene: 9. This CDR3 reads CASRRYTGGGYEQYF. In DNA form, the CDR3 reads TGTGCCAGCAGGCGCTACACAGGGGGCGGCTACGAGCAGTACTTC.

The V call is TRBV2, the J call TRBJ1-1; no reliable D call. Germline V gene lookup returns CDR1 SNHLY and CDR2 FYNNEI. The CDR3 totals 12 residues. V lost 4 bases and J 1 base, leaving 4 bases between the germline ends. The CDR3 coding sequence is TGTGCCAGCAGTGGACAGAACACTGAAGCTTTCTTT. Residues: CASSGQNTEAFF.

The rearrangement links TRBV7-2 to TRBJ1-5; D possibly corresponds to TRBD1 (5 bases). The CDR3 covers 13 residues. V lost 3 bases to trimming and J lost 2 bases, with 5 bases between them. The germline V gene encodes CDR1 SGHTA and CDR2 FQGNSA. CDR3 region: CASSLTGNQPQHF. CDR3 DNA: TGTGCCAGCAGCTTGACAGGCAATCAGCCCCAGCATTTT.

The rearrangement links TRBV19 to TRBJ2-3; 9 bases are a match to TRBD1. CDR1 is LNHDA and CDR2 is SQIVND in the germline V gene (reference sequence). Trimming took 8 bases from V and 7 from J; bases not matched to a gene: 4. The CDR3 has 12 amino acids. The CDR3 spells CASYDRGYTQYF. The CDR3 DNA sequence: TGTGCCAGTTATGACAGGGGGTATACGCAGTATTTT.

The CDR3 nucleotides are TGTGCCTCAAGGGGGGGCCTTTATAACTATGGCTACACCTTC. It codes for CASRGGLYNYGYTF. The rearrangement uses TRBV19 and TRBJ1-2; a possible D gene is TRBD1 (6 bases). This CDR3 has 14 amino acids. V was trimmed by 11 bases and J by 1 base, leaving 17 bases between them. Germline loops: CDR1 LNHDA, CDR2 SQIVND (reference sequence).

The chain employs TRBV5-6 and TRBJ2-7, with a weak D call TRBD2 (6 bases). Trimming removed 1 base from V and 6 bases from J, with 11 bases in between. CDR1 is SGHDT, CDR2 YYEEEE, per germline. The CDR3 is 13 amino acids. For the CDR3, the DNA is TGTGCCAGCAGCTTGCCGGGAGCCGGCGAGCAGTACTTC. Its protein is CASSLPGAGEQYF.

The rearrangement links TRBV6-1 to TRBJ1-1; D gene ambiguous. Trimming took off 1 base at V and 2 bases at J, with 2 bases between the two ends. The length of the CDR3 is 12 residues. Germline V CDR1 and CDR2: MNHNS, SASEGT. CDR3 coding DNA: TGTGCCAGCAGTGAAGTAAACACTGAAGCTTTCTTT. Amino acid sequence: CASSEVNTEAFF.

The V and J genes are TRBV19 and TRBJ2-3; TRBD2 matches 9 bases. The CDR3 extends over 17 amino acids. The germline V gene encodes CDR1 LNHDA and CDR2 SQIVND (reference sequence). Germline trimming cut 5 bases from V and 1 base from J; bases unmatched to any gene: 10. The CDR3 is CASSPRGGAFGTDTQYF. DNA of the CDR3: TGTGCCAGTAGTCCCCGCGGGGGGGCTTTTGGCACAGATACGCAGTATTTT.

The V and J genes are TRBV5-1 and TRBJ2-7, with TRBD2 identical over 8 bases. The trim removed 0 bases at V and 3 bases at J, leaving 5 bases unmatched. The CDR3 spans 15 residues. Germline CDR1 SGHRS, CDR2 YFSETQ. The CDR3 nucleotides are TGCGCCAGCAGCTTGGCCCCGCGGGGGGTCTACGAGCAGTACTTC. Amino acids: CASSLAPRGVYEQYF.

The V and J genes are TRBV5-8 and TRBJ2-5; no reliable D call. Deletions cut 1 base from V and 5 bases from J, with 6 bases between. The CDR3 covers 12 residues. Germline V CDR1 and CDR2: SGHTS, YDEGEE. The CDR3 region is CASSLRRETQYF. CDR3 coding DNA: TGTGCCAGCAGCTTGAGGCGGGAGACCCAGTACTTC.

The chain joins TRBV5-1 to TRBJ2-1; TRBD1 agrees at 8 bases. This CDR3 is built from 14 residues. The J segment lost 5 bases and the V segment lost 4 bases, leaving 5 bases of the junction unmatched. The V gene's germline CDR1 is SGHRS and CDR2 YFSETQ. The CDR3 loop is CASSPGTGHNEQFF. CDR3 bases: TGCGCCAGCAGCCCCGGGACAGGTCACAATGAGCAGTTCTTC.

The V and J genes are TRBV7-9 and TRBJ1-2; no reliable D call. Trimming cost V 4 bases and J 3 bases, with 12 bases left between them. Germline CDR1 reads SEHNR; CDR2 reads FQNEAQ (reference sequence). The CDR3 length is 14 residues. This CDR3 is CASSSPGMDYGYTF. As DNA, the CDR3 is TGTGCCAGCAGCTCCCCCGGGATGGACTATGGCTACACCTTC.

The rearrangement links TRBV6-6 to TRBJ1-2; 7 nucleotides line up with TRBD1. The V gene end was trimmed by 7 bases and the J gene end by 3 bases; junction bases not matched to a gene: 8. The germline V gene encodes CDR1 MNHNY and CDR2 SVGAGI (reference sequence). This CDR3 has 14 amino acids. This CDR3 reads CASNRQGIDYGYTF. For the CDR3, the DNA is TGTGCCAGCAACAGACAGGGCATCGACTATGGCTACACCTTC.

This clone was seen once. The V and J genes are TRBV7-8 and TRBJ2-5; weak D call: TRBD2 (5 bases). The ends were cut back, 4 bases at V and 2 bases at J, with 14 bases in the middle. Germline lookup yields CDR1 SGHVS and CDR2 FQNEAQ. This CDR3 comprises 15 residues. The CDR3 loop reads CASSYGGPRQETQYF. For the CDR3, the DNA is TGTGCCAGCAGCTACGGAGGCCCTAGACAAGAGACCCAGTACTTC.